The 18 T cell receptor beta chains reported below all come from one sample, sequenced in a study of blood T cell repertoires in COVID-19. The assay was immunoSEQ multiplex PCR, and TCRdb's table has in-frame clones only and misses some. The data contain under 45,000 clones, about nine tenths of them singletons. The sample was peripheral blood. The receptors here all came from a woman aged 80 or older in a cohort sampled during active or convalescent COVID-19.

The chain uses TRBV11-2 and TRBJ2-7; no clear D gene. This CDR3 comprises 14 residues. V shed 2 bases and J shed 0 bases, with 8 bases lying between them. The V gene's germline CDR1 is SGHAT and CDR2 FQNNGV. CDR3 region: CASSLWADSYEQYF. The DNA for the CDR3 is TGTGCCAGCAGCTTATGGGCCGACTCCTACGAGCAGTACTTC.

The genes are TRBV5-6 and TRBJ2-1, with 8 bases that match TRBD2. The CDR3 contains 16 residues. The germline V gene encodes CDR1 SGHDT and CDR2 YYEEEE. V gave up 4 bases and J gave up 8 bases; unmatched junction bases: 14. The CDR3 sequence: CASSLSGTRGLDEQFF. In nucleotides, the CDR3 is TGTGCCAGCAGCCTCTCCGGGACTAGGGGTTTGGATGAGCAGTTCTTC.

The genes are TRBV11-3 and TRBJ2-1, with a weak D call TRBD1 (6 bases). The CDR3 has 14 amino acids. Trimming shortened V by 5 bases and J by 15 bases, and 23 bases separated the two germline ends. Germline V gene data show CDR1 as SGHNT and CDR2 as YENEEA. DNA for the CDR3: TGTGCCAGCAGCAAAATTTCTGGGACACTATTTCTGTTCTTC. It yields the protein CASSKISGTLFLFF. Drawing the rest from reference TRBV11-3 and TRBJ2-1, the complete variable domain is EAGVVQSPRYKIIEKKQPVAFWCNPISGHNTLYWYLQNLGQGPELLIRYENEEAVDDSQLPKDRFSAERLKGVDSTLKIQPAELGDSAVYLCASSKISGTLFLFFGPGTRLTVL.

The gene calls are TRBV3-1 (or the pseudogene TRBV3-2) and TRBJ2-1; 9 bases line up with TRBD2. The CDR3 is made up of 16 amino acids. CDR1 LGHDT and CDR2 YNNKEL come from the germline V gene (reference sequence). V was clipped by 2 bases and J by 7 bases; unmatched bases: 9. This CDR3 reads CASSQRRGGAPNEQFF. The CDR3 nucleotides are TGTGCCAGCAGCCAAAGGCGGGGGGGCGCACCGAATGAGCAGTTCTTC.

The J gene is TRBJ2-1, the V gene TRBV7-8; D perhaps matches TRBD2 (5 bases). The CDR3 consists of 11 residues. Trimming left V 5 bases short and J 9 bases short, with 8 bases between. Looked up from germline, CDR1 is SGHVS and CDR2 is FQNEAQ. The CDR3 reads CASSPGVEQFF. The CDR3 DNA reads TGTGCCAGCAGCCCCGGGGTTGAGCAGTTCTTC.

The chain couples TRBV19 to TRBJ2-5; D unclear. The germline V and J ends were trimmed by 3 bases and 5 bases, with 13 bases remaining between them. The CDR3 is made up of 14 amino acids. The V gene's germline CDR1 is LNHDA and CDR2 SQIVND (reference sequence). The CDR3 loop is CASSITVVVETQYF. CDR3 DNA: TGTGCCAGTAGTATCACAGTCGTCGTGGAGACCCAGTACTTC.

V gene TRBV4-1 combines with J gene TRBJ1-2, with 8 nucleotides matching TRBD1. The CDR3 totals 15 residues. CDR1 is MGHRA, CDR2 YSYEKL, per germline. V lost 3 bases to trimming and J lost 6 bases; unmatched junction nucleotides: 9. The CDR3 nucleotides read TGCGCCAGCAGCCATCGGACAGGGCTTGGGGATGGCTACACCTTC. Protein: CASSHRTGLGDGYTF.

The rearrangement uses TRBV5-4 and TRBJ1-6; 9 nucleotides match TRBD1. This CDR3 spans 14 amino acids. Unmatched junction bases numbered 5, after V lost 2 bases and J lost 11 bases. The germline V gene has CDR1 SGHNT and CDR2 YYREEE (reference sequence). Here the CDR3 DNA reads TGTGCCAGCAGCTTACAGGGGGCGAGGACACCCCTCCACTTT. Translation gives CASSLQGARTPLHF.

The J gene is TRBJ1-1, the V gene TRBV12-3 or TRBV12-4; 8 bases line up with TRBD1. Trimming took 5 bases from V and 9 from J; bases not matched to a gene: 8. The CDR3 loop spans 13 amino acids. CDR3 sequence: CASSITGGSKAFF. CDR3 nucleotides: TGTGCCAGCAGTATTACAGGGGGATCTAAAGCTTTCTTT.

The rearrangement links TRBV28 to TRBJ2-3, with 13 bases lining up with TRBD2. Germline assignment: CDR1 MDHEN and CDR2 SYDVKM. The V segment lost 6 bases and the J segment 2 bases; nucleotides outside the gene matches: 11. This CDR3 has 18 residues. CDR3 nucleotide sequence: TGTGCCAGCAGCTCACCGGGACTAGCGGGATACTTCACAGATACGCAGTATTTT. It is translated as CASSSPGLAGYFTDTQYF.

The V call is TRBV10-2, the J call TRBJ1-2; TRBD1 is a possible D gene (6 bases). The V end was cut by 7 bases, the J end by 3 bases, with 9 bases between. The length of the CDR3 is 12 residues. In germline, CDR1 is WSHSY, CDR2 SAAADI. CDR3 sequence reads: CASTPGDYGYTF. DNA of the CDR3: TGCGCCAGCACGCCAGGGGACTATGGCTACACCTTC.

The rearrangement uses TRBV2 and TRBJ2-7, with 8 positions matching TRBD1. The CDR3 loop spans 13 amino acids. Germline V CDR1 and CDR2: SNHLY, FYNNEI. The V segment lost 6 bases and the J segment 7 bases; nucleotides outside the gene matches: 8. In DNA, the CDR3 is TGTGCCAGCAGCGCAGGGGGCTGGGGAGAGCAGTACTTC. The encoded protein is CASSAGGWGEQYF.

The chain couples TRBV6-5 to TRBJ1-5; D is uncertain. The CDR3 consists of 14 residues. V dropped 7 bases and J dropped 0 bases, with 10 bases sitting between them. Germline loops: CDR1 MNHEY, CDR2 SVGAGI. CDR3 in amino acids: CASKNSLSNQPQHF. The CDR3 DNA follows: TGTGCCAGCAAGAACAGCCTTAGCAATCAGCCCCAGCATTTT.

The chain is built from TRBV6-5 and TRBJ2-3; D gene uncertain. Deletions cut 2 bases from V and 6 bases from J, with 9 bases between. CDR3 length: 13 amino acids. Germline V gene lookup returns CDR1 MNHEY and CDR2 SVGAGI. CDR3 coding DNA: TGTGCCAGCAGTTACCTACCCCGCGATACGCAGTATTTT. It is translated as CASSYLPRDTQYF.

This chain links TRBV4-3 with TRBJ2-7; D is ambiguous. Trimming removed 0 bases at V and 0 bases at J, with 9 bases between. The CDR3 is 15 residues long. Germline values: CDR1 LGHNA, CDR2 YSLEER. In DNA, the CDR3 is TGCGCCAGCAGCCAAGAGTCAGCGCCCTCCTACGAGCAGTACTTC. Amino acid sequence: CASSQESAPSYEQYF.

The CDR3 nucleotides read TGCGCCAGCAGCCAAGGAGGCAGGGCACAGCGGGGGGGTGCCTTGGATACGCAGTATTTT. Its translation: CASSQGGRAQRGGALDTQYF. The chain is built from TRBV4-1 and TRBJ2-3, with TRBD2 identical over 10 bases. V shed 1 base and J 6 bases; nucleotides not matched to a gene: 19. CDR1 is MGHRA and CDR2 is YSYEKL in the germline V gene. The CDR3 is 20 amino acids.

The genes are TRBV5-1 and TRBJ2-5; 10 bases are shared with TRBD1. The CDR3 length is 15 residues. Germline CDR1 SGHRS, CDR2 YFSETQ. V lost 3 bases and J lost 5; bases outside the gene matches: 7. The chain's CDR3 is CASSWGQGSAETQYF. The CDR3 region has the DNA TGCGCCAGCAGCTGGGGACAGGGGTCCGCCGAGACCCAGTACTTC.

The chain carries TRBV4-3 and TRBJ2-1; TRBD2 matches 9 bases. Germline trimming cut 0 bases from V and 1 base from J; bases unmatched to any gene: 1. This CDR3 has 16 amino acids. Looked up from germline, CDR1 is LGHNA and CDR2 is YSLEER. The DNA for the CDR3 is TGCGCCAGCAGCCAAGAGCTAGCGGGGTCCTACAATGAGCAGTTCTTC. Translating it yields CASSQELAGSYNEQFF.